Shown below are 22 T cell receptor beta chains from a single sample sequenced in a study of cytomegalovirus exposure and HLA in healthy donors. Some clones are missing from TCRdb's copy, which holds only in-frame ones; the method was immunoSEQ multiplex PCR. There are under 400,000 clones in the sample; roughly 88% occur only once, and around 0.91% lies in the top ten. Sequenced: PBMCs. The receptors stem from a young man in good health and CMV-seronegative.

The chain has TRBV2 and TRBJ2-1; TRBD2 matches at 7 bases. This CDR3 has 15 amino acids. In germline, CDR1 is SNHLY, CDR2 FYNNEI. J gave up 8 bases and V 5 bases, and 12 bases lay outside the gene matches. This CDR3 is CASSQTPTRGDEQFF. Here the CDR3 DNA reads TGTGCCAGCAGTCAAACCCCTACCCGGGGGGATGAGCAGTTCTTC.

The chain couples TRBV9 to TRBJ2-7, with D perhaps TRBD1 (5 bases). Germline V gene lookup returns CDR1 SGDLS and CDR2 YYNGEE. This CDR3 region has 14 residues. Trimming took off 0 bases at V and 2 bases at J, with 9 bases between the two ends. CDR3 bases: TGTGCCAGCAGCGTAGCTACAGGAGCCTACGAGCAGTACTTC. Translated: CASSVATGAYEQYF.

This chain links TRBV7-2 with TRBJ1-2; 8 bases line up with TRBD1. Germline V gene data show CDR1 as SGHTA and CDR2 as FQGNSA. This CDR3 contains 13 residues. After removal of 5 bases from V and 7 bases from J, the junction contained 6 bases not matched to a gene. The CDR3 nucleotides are TGTGCCAGCAGCCGGGACAGGTTCGCTGGCTACACCTTC. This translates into CASSRDRFAGYTF.

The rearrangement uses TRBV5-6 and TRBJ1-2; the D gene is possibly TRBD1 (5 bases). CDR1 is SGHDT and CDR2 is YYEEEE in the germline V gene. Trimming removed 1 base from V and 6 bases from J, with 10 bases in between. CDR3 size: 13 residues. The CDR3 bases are TGTGCCAGCAGCTTGCCGGGGGTGGATGGCTACACCTTC. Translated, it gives CASSLPGVDGYTF.

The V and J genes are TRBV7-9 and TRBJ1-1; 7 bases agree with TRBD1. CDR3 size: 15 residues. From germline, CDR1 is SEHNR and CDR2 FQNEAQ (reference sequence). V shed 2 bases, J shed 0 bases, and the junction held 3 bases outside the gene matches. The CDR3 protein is CASSLHQGVNTEAFF. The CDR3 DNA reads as TGTGCCAGCAGCTTACATCAGGGGGTGAACACTGAAGCTTTCTTT.

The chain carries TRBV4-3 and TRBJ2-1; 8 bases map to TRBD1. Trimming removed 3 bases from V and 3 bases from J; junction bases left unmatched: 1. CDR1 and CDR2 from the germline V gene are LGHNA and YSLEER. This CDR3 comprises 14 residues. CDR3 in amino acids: CASSQGQDYNEQFF. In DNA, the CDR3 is TGCGCCAGCAGCCAGGGACAGGACTACAATGAGCAGTTCTTC.

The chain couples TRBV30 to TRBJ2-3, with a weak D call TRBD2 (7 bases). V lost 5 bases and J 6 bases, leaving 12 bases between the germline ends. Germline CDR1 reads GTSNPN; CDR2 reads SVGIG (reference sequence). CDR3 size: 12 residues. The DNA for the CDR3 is TGTGCCTGGCGGCGGGGGCCGGATACGCAGTATTTT. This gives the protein CAWRRGPDTQYF.

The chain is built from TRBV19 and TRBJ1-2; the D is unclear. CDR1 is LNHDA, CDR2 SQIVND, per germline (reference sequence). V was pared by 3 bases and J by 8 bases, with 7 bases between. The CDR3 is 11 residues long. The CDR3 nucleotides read TGTGCCAGTAGTATTGGAGGCGGCTACACCTTC. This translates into CASSIGGGYTF.

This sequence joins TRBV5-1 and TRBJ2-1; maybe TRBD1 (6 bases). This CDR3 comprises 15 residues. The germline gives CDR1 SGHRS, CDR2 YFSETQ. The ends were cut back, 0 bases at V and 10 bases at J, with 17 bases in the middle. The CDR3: CASSLALTSRGEQFF. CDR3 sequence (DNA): TGCGCCAGCAGCTTGGCCTTAACTTCGAGGGGGGAGCAGTTCTTC.

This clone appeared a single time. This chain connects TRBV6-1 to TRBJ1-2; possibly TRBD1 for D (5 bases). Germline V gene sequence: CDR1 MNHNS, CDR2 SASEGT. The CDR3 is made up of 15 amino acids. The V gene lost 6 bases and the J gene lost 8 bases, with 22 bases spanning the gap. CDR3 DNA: TGTGCCAGCAGAGTTCTGTTGGGGACCGGGGGAGGCTACACCTTC. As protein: CASRVLLGTGGGYTF.

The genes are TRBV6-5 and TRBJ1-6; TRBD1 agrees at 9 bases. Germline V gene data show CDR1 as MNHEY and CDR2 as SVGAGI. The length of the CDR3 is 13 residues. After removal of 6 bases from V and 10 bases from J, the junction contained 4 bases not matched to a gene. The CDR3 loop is CASRRTGESPLHF. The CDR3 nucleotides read TGTGCCAGCAGACGGACAGGGGAATCACCCCTCCACTTT.

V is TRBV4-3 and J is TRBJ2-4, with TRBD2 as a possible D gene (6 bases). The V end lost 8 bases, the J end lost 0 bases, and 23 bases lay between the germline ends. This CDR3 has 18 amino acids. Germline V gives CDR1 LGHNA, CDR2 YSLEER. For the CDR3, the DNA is TGCGCCAGCCGGGGAGGCCAGGGCCCCTCCCGAGCCAAAAACATTCAGTACTTC. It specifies CASRGGQGPSRAKNIQYF.

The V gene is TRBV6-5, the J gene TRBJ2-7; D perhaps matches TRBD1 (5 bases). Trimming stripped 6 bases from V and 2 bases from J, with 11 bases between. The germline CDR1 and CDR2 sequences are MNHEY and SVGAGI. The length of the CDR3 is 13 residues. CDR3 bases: TGTGCCAGCAGATCCGACAGAACCTACGAGCAGTACTTC. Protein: CASRSDRTYEQYF.

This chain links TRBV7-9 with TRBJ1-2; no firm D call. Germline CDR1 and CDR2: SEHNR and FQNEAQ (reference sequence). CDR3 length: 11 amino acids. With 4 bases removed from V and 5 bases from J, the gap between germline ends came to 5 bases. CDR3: CASSSPYGYTF. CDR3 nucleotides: TGTGCCAGCAGCTCCCCGTATGGCTACACCTTC.

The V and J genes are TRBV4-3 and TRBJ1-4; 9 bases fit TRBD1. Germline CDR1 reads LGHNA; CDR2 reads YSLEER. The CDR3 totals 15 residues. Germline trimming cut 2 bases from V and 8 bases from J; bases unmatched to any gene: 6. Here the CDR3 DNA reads TGCGCCAGCAGCCAACCGGGACAGGGTATCGAAAAACTGTTTTTT. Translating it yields CASSQPGQGIEKLFF.

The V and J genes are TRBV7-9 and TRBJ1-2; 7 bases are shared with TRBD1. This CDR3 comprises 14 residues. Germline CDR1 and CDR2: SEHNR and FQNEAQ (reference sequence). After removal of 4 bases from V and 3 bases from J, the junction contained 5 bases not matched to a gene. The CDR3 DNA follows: TGTGCCAGCAGCTCGCCCGGGACAGACTATGGCTACACCTTC. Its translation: CASSSPGTDYGYTF. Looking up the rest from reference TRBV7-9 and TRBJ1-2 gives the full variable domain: DTGVSQNPRHKITKRGQNVTFRCDPISEHNRLYWYRQTLGQGPEFLTYFQNEAQLEKSRLLSDRFSAERPKGSFSTLEIQRTEQGDSAMYLCASSSPGTDYGYTFGSGTRLTVV.

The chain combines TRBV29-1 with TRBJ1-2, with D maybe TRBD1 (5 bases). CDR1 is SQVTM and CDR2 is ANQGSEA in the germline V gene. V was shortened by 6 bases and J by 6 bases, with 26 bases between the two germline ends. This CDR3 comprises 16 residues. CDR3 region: CSVRGGRELAGNGYTF. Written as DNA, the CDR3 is TGCAGCGTCCGGGGAGGCAGGGAGCTTGCGGGGAATGGCTACACCTTC.

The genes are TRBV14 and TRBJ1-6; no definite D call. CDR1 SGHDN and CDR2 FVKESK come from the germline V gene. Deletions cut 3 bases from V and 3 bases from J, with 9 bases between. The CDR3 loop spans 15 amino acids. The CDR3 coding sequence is TGTGCCAGCAGCCAGGGTCCAGGCTATAATTCACCCCTCCACTTT. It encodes CASSQGPGYNSPLHF.

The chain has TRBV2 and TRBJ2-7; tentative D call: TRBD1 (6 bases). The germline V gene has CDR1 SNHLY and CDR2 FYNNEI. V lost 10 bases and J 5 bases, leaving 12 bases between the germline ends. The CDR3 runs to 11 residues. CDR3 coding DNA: TGTGCCAACCAAGACAGGCACGAGCAGTACTTC. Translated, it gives CANQDRHEQYF.

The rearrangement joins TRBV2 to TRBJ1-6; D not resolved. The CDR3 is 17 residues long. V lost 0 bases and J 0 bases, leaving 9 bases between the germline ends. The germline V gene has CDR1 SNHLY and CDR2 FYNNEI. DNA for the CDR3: TGTGCCAGCAGTGAAGCGGGCCTCAGCTCCTATAATTCACCCCTCCACTTT. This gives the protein CASSEAGLSSYNSPLHF.

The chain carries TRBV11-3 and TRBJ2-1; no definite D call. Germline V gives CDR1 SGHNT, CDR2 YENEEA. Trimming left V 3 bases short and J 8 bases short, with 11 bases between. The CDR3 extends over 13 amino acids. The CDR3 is CASSFNFRDEQFF. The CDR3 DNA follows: TGTGCCAGCAGCTTTAACTTCCGCGATGAGCAGTTCTTC.

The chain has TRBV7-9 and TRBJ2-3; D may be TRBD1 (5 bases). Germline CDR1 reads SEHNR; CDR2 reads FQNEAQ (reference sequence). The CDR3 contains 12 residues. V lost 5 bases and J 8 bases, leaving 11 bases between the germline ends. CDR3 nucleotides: TGTGCCAGCAGCGGTACTCAGGGTACGCAGTATTTT. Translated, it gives CASSGTQGTQYF.